This T cell receptor (beta chain) was sequenced during a study of blood T cell repertoires in COVID-19. This CDR3 comprises 16 residues. V lost 4 bases, J lost 2 bases, and 6 bases stayed unmatched. The germline V gene encodes CDR1 SGHRS and CDR2 YFSETQ. The protocol was immunoSEQ multiplex PCR, while the TCRdb copy is restricted to in-frame clones and leaves out a portion. The table includes over 75,000 clones, approximately 80% detected once. This chain uses TRBV5-1 with TRBJ1-5, with 10 positions matching TRBD1. Specimen: peripheral blood. The sequence was collected from a man aged 65 to 85 with acute or convalescent COVID-19. The CDR3 nucleotides read TGCGCCAGCAGCGAGACAGGGGGCGCGGGCAATCAGCCCCAGCATTTT. Protein sequence: CASSETGGAGNQPQHF.